The 14 T cell receptor beta chains below all came from one sample that was sequenced in a study of T cell responses to AZD1222 COVID-19 vaccine (dated by TCRdb to about 2021). The meaning of the sample's time point label: baseline before first vaccination. Library creation used the immunoSEQ multiplex PCR assay. TCRdb carries this immuneACCESS record with in-frame sequences only. Its versions omit some clonotypes, under half of them owing to an unresolved V gene in the studies checked, with the rest unexplained. The sample contains over 100,000 clones, approximately 90% of them found a single time. About 7.1% of the sample goes to the ten largest clones. Source: peripheral blood, taken on day 0 of AZD1222 vaccination. The receptors derive from an adult in good health.

The CDR3 DNA sequence: TGCACCAGCACTTCTAAAAAGTGGACAGGGGGCGACTATGGCTACACCTTC. Encoded protein: CTSTSKKWTGGDYGYTF. The chain employs TRBV1 and TRBJ1-2; TRBD1 reflects the table's D call only, with no check against the DNA. TRBV1 is a pseudogene segment. The CDR3 has 17 amino acids.

This chain uses TRBV5-1 with TRBJ2-5; 9 positions match TRBD2. Germline V gene lookup returns CDR1 SGHRS and CDR2 YFSETQ. CDR3 length: 15 residues. With 4 bases clipped from V and 0 bases from J, the junction kept 4 bases outside the gene matches. The CDR3 sequence is CASSLSGGNQETQYF. CDR3 sequence (DNA): TGCGCCAGCAGCCTCAGCGGGGGGAACCAAGAGACCCAGTACTTC.

The chain recombines TRBV19 with TRBJ2-2; 7 bases line up with TRBD2. The CDR3 has 15 residues. V gave up 2 bases and J gave up 0 bases; unmatched junction bases: 0. Germline lookup yields CDR1 LNHDA and CDR2 SQIVND (reference sequence). CDR3 sequence reads: CASSISGTNTGELFF. The CDR3 DNA sequence: TGTGCCAGTAGTATAAGCGGGACGAACACCGGGGAGCTGTTTTTT.

The chain carries TRBV11-2 and TRBJ2-5; TRBD2 matches at 8 bases. This CDR3 contains 15 residues. CDR1 SGHAT and CDR2 FQNNGV come from the germline V gene. With V trimmed by 4 bases and J by 6 bases, 10 bases remained unmatched. The CDR3 nucleotides are TGTGCCAGCAGCTCCCATTGGGGACTAGTGAAGACCCAGTACTTC. Protein: CASSSHWGLVKTQYF. Full variable domain (remainder filled in from reference TRBV11-2 and TRBJ2-5): EAGVAQSPRYKIIEKRQSVAFWCNPISGHATLYWYQQILGQGPKLLIQFQNNGVVDDSQLPKDRFSAERLKGVDSTLKIQPAKLEDSAVYLCASSSHWGLVKTQYFGPGTRLLVL.

V is TRBV30 and J is TRBJ1-5, with D perhaps TRBD1 (5 bases). Germline V CDR1 and CDR2: GTSNPN, SVGIG (reference sequence). The CDR3 spans 14 residues. Trimming took 4 bases from V and 0 from J, leaving 10 bases between them. CDR3 amino acids: CAWNGGDSNQPQHF. CDR3 sequence (DNA): TGTGCCTGGAATGGAGGGGATAGCAATCAGCCCCAGCATTTT.

The V call is TRBV2, the J call TRBJ1-2; tentative D call: TRBD1 (5 bases). CDR3 length: 16 residues. V was cut by 5 bases and J by 0 bases, with 16 bases left in between. CDR1 SNHLY and CDR2 FYNNEI come from the germline V gene. This chain's CDR3 is CASSKTRDPTNYGYTF. In nucleotides, the CDR3 is TGTGCCAGCAGTAAAACCCGGGACCCTACTAACTATGGCTACACCTTC.

This chain uses TRBV24-1 with TRBJ1-2; TRBD1 agrees at 8 bases. CDR3 length: 14 amino acids. Per the germline V gene, CDR1 is KGHDR and CDR2 is SFDVKD. The trim removed 5 bases at V and 7 bases at J, leaving 8 bases unmatched. CDR3 amino acids: CATSGTGGYSGYTF. The CDR3 nucleotides read TGTGCCACCAGTGGTACAGGGGGTTACTCTGGCTACACCTTC.

The chain carries TRBV2 and TRBJ1-5; TRBD1 aligns across 9 bases. Per the germline V gene, CDR1 is SNHLY and CDR2 is FYNNEI. V gave up 7 bases and J gave up 2 bases; unmatched junction bases: 12. The CDR3 has 17 amino acids. CDR3 DNA sequence: TGTGCCAGCAAATCCGGGACAGGGAATTGGGGCAATCAGCCCCAGCATTTT. Protein product: CASKSGTGNWGNQPQHF.

The chain uses TRBV19 and TRBJ2-6, with D possibly called TRBD1 or TRBD2 (5 bases each). The CDR3 consists of 15 residues. V lost 5 bases to trimming and J lost 2 bases, with 10 bases between them. The germline V gene has CDR1 LNHDA and CDR2 SQIVND (reference sequence). The CDR3 reads CASSGGRAGANVLTF. In nucleotides, the CDR3 is TGTGCCAGTAGTGGGGGTCGGGCTGGGGCCAACGTCCTGACTTTC.

The chain recombines TRBV4-3 with TRBJ2-7, with D maybe TRBD2 (5 bases). V gave up 1 base and J gave up 7 bases, with 14 bases separating them. From germline, CDR1 is LGHNA and CDR2 YSLEER. CDR3 size: 14 residues. CDR3 nucleotides: TGCGCCAGCAGCCAAGGTATAGGACTTGGAGAGCAGTACTTC. Protein: CASSQGIGLGEQYF.

The V gene is TRBV29-1, the J gene TRBJ1-1; D is unresolved. The CDR3 runs to 13 residues. The ends were cut back, 4 bases at V and 0 bases at J, with 9 bases in the middle. Per the germline V gene, CDR1 is SQVTM and CDR2 is ANQGSEA. The CDR3 spells CSVVRHMNTEAFF. The CDR3 bases are TGCAGCGTTGTAAGACATATGAACACTGAAGCTTTCTTT.

The chain is built from TRBV7-8 and TRBJ2-7; D gene unclear. The germline CDR1 and CDR2 sequences are SGHVS and FQNEAQ. The CDR3 spans 12 residues. V was shortened by 4 bases and J by 1 base, with 5 bases between the two germline ends. The CDR3 sequence is CASSSISYEQYF. CDR3 nucleotides: TGTGCCAGCAGCTCGATTTCCTACGAGCAGTACTTC.

This chain joins TRBV28 and TRBJ1-5; 10 nucleotides agree with TRBD1. Germline CDR1 reads MDHEN; CDR2 reads SYDVKM. The junction had 11 bases not matched to a gene; V was cut back by 6 bases and J by 0 bases. The CDR3 has 18 residues. The CDR3 coding sequence is TGTGCCAGCAGCCTCTGGACAGGGGGACTTTATAGCAATCAGCCCCAGCATTTT. It encodes CASSLWTGGLYSNQPQHF.

V is TRBV6-5 and J is TRBJ2-3, with 10 bases aligning to TRBD2. The CDR3 spans 15 residues. V was pared by 7 bases and J by 1 base, with 5 bases of the junction left unmatched. Germline V CDR1 and CDR2: MNHEY, SVGAGI. CDR3 DNA: TGTGCCAGCAAAAGCGGGGGGGCGGGCACAGATACGCAGTATTTT. Protein: CASKSGGAGTDTQYF.